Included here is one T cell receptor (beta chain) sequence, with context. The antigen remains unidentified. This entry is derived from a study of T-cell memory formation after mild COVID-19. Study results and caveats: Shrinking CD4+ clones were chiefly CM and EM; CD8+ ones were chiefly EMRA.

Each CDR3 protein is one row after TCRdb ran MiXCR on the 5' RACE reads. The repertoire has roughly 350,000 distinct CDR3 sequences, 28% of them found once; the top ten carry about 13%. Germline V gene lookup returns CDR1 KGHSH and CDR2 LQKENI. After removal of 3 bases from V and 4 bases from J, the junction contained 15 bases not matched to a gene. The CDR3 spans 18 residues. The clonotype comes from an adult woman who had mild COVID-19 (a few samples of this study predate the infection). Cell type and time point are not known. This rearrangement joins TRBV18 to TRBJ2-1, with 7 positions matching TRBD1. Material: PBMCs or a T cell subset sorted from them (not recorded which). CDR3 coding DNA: TGTGCCAGCTCACCCAGGGGGTCCGCCGGAACCGAATACAATGAGCAGTTCTTC. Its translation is CASSPRGSAGTEYNEQFF.